The 27 T cell receptor beta chains below all came from one sample that was sequenced in a study of metastatic and nonmetastatic thyroid tumors. Each patient came to thyroid surgery without any prior treatment (of any kind). TCRdb re-clonotyped the PCR reads via MiXCR. This sample carries about 31,000 clones, approximately 19% of them seen once, and the ten largest clones take under 25%. The sequenced sample was blood. The receptors stem from a female donor with papillary thyroid cancer or a benign thyroid nodule (not recorded which). Some clones in this sample may be carry-over from other donors' samples.

This clone has ten or more counts. The chain joins TRBV7-2 to TRBJ2-1; unclear D gene. Germline-derived CDR1 and CDR2 are SGHTA and FQGNSA. This CDR3 region has 15 residues. V was pared by 1 base and J by 9 bases, with 16 bases between. The chain's CDR3 is CASSLVRVSEGEQFF. CDR3 sequence (DNA): TGTGCCAGCAGCTTAGTTCGGGTATCCGAAGGTGAGCAGTTCTTC. Supplemented by reference TRBV7-2 and TRBJ2-1, the full variable domain reads GAGVSQSPSNKVTEKGKDVELRCDPISGHTALYWYRQSLGQGLEFLIYFQGNSAPDKSGLPSDRFSAERTGGSVSTLTIQRTQQEDSAVYLCASSLVRVSEGEQFFGPGTRLTVL.

The genes are TRBV20-1 and TRBJ2-5; TRBD1 matches at 7 bases. This CDR3 spans 16 amino acids. The J segment lost 4 bases and the V segment lost 5 bases, leaving 16 bases of the junction unmatched. In germline, CDR1 is DFQATT, CDR2 SNEGSKA (reference sequence). The CDR3 nucleotides are TGCAGTGCTCGCACCACTAACAGGGGAGAGGGAGAGACCCAGTACTTC. As protein: CSARTTNRGEGETQYF.

Many counts were recorded for this clone. A much larger clonotype is one base distant, so this may be a read error. The V gene is TRBV20-1, the J gene TRBJ1-6, with D maybe TRBD1 (5 bases). Per germline, CDR1 DFQATT and CDR2 SNEGSKA (reference sequence). This CDR3 spans 15 amino acids. As DNA, the CDR3 is TGCAGTGCTAGAGCGACGGGGCCCTATAATTCACTCCTCCACTTT. Its protein product is CSARATGPYNSLLHF.

A few counts support this clone. This chain uses TRBV25-1 with TRBJ2-1, with 10 bases aligning to TRBD2. Germline-derived CDR1 and CDR2 are MGHDK and SYGVNS. The CDR3 is 13 residues long. The junction had 3 bases not matched to a gene; V was cut back by 9 bases and J by 4 bases. The CDR3 coding sequence is TGTGCCAGTACTAGCGGGAATTACAATGAGCAGTTCTTC. It translates to CASTSGNYNEQFF.

This clone was found many times. The V call is TRBV7-2, the J call TRBJ2-5, with TRBD2 matching over 8 bases. The germline gives CDR1 SGHTA, CDR2 FQGNSA. This CDR3 contains 13 residues. J gave up 5 bases and V 5 bases, and 4 bases lay outside the gene matches. In DNA form, the CDR3 reads TGTGCCAGCAGCCGGGGGGGCTGGGAGACCCAGTACTTC. Residues: CASSRGGWETQYF.

This clone was seen many times. The chain uses TRBV2 and TRBJ2-1; tentative D call: TRBD2 (7 bases). V lost 5 bases to trimming and J lost 3 bases, with 11 bases between them. The CDR3 consists of 14 residues. Germline V gene sequence: CDR1 SNHLY, CDR2 FYNNEI. In DNA form, the CDR3 reads TGTGCCAGCAGTAGAGGGGGGGACTACAATGAGCAGTTCTTC. This sequence encodes CASSRGGDYNEQFF.

V and J are TRBV20-1 and TRBJ1-2; D remains ambiguous. Trimming removed 8 bases at V and 8 bases at J, with 18 bases between. The CDR3 covers 12 residues. Germline loops: CDR1 DFQATT, CDR2 SNEGSKA (reference sequence). In DNA, the CDR3 is TGCAGTTCTGGGAGTTACACGGACGGCTACACCTTC. Translation: CSSGSYTDGYTF.

The chain combines TRBV6-2 or TRBV6-3 with TRBJ1-2; a weak D match, TRBD1 (5 bases). V lost 2 bases, J lost 5 bases, and 12 bases lay in between. From germline, CDR1 is MNHEY and CDR2 SVGEGT. This CDR3 is built from 14 residues. This chain's CDR3 is CASSYDSPRYGYTF. Written as DNA, the CDR3 is TGTGCCAGCAGTTACGACAGTCCGAGGTATGGCTACACCTTC.

This clone was detected only a few times. This chain joins TRBV6-2 or TRBV6-3 and TRBJ2-2; TRBD1 aligns across 7 bases. This CDR3 spans 15 amino acids. Per germline, CDR1 MNHEY and CDR2 SVGEGT. V lost 2 bases and J lost 7; bases outside the gene matches: 7. In DNA, the CDR3 is TGTGCCAGCAGTTACAGGGGGCGCGTGAACGGGGAGCTGTTTTTT. Translating it yields CASSYRGRVNGELFF.

This clone was counted at least ten times. The V call is TRBV2, the J call TRBJ2-7, with D maybe TRBD2 (6 bases). In germline, CDR1 is SNHLY, CDR2 FYNNEI. The CDR3 sequence is 14 residues long. V was clipped by 7 bases and J by 3 bases, with 16 bases between them. The CDR3 region is CASTRGEGGYEQYF. The CDR3 nucleotides read TGTGCCAGCACCCGAGGTGAGGGAGGCTACGAGCAGTACTTC.

This chain uses TRBV12-3 or TRBV12-4 with TRBJ2-5, with 7 nucleotides matching TRBD2. V trimming: 6 bases; J trimming: 4 bases; junction bases outside the gene matches: 23. The CDR3 is made up of 19 amino acids. CDR3 sequence reads: CASRGRYYRGVPPAETQYF. Here the CDR3 DNA reads TGTGCCAGCAGGGGTAGGTACTATCGGGGGGTACCTCCAGCAGAGACCCAGTACTTC.

V is TRBV7-2 and J is TRBJ1-2; 8 bases fit TRBD1. V was clipped by 1 base and J by 8 bases; unmatched bases: 12. The CDR3 is 16 amino acids. The V gene's germline CDR1 is SGHTA and CDR2 FQGNSA. This CDR3 reads CASSLGAGTGRLGYTF. The CDR3 nucleotides are TGTGCCAGCAGCTTAGGCGCCGGGACAGGTAGATTGGGCTACACCTTC.

V and J are TRBV6-5 and TRBJ2-7, with 8 bases that match TRBD2. This CDR3 comprises 14 residues. The J segment lost 6 bases and the V segment lost 5 bases, leaving 9 bases of the junction unmatched. Germline CDR1 and CDR2: MNHEY and SVGAGI. The chain's CDR3 is CASSRGLGSGEQYF. The CDR3 DNA reads TGTGCCAGCAGTCGGGGACTAGGGTCGGGCGAGCAGTACTTC.

This clone was seen many times. CDR3 protein: CASSMDRGYSDEQYF. CDR3 nucleotides: TGTGCCAGTAGTATGGACAGGGGGTATTCCGACGAGCAGTACTTC. The chain joins TRBV19 to TRBJ2-7; 10 nucleotides line up with TRBD1. J lost 5 bases, V lost 3 bases, and 7 bases had no gene match. The V gene's germline CDR1 is LNHDA and CDR2 SQIVND (reference sequence). The CDR3 spans 15 residues. Full variable domain (missing parts from reference TRBV19 and TRBJ2-7): DGGITQSPKYLFRKEGQNVTLSCEQNLNHDAMYWYRQDPGQGLRLIYYSQIVNDFQKGDIAEGYSVSREKKESFPLTVTSAQKNPTAFYLCASSMDRGYSDEQYFGPGTRLTVT.

This clone was detected many times. Other nucleotide sequences from this sample produce the same CDR3. The chain recombines TRBV25-1 with TRBJ2-3; 9 bases are shared with TRBD2. Losses at the gene ends were 6 bases for V and 2 bases for J; bases not matched to a gene: 15. The CDR3 loop spans 18 amino acids. Germline CDR1 MGHDK, CDR2 SYGVNS. This chain's CDR3 is CASSPQTSSGEITDTQYF. CDR3 nucleotide sequence: TGTGCCAGCAGCCCCCAAACTTCTAGCGGGGAGATCACAGATACGCAGTATTTT.

The sample holds many counts of this clone. The J gene is TRBJ2-3, the V gene TRBV3-1; D remains ambiguous. CDR3 size: 17 residues. The V gene lost 5 bases and the J gene lost 2 bases, with 20 bases spanning the gap. Germline values: CDR1 LGHDT, CDR2 YNNKEL (reference sequence). Written as DNA, the CDR3 is TGTGCCAGCAGCTCGAGTCGAGGTGCGGTCCTCACAGATACGCAGTATTTT. Amino acids: CASSSSRGAVLTDTQYF.

By frequency in the sample, this clone is medium-sized. This chain joins TRBV6-1 and TRBJ1-2, with D tentatively TRBD1 (6 bases). Deletions cut 4 bases from V and 4 bases from J, with 10 bases between. The CDR3 covers 13 residues. Germline values: CDR1 MNHNS, CDR2 SASEGT. CDR3 region: CASSATTGYGYTF. CDR3 DNA: TGTGCCAGCAGTGCCACGACAGGCTATGGCTACACCTTC.

V gene TRBV15 combines with J gene TRBJ2-7; 10 positions agree with TRBD1. V shed 9 bases and J 2 bases; nucleotides not matched to a gene: 7. The CDR3 sequence is 14 residues long. In germline, CDR1 is LNHNV, CDR2 YYDKDF (reference sequence). This CDR3 is CATELDRGPYEQYF. CDR3 bases: TGTGCCACAGAGCTTGACAGGGGGCCCTACGAGCAGTACTTC.

The table lists this clone with a few counts. The junction departs from the called germline gene at one end, perhaps through a read error. This chain links TRBV12-3 or TRBV12-4 with TRBJ1-2; 8 nucleotides align to TRBD1. The CDR3 extends over 11 amino acids. The CDR3 DNA is TGTGACAGCGGGCAGGGGGCCGGCTACAGCTTC. Amino acids: CDSGQGAGYSF.

This clone has a handful of counts. This chain connects TRBV10-3 to TRBJ2-2; D gene uncertain. Germline V gene lookup returns CDR1 ENHRY and CDR2 SYGVKD. V lost 3 bases and J 2 bases, leaving 13 bases between the germline ends. The CDR3 is made up of 16 amino acids. The CDR3 nucleotides are TGTGCCATCAGTGATAGCTACAGATTAAACACCGGGGAGCTGTTTTTT. Amino acid sequence: CAISDSYRLNTGELFF.

There are many counts of this clone. V usage is TRBV3-1 and J usage is TRBJ2-6; TRBD1 matches 9 bases. Trimming cost V 3 bases and J 3 bases; bases outside gene matches: 6. CDR1 and CDR2 from the germline V gene are LGHDT and YNNKEL (reference sequence). This CDR3 region has 17 residues. DNA for the CDR3: TGTGCCAGCAGCCAGTTACAGGGGGCGGTTGGGGCCAACGTCCTGACTTTC. This translates into CASSQLQGAVGANVLTF.

This clone has a single count. J is TRBJ2-3 and V is TRBV20-1, with D tentatively TRBD2 (5 bases). Germline CDR1 and CDR2: DFQATT and SNEGSKA (reference sequence). The CDR3 is 16 residues long. Trimming took 0 bases from V and 3 from J, leaving 16 bases between them. The CDR3 loop is CSARDRSGHTTDTQYF. DNA for the CDR3: TGCAGTGCTAGAGATCGGAGCGGCCACACAACAGATACGCAGTATTTT.

On this clone: The CDR3 carries no conserved terminal phenylalanine or tryptophan, so it likely arises from a read error. The rearrangement links TRBV6-1 to TRBJ1-6, with 7 bases matching TRBD1. The CDR3 covers 14 residues. Germline-derived CDR1 and CDR2 are MNHNS and SASEGT. With 1 base clipped from V and 13 bases from J, the junction kept 7 bases outside the gene matches. The CDR3 DNA sequence: TGTGCCAGCAGTGAAGGACAGGGATCTTCGCCCCTCCACCTT. Amino acids: CASSEGQGSSPLHL.

This clone has just a few counts. This chain connects TRBV6-1 to TRBJ2-5; D is unresolved. The V end was cut by 1 base, the J end by 2 bases, with 8 bases between. Germline V gives CDR1 MNHNS, CDR2 SASEGT. This CDR3 has 14 amino acids. DNA for the CDR3: TGTGCCAGCAGTGAAGGGGGTAGGCAAGAGACCCAGTACTTC. Its translation is CASSEGGRQETQYF.

This clone was seen ten or more times. The CDR3 bases are TGTGCCAGCAGCCAAATGACAGGGCCTGAGACCCAGTACTTC. This encodes CASSQMTGPETQYF. The chain has TRBV3-1 and TRBJ2-5; TRBD1 agrees at 7 bases. The CDR3 consists of 14 residues. Germline V lookup: CDR1 LGHDT, CDR2 YNNKEL (reference sequence). The V segment lost 2 bases and the J segment 5 bases; nucleotides outside the gene matches: 5.

The V and J genes are TRBV20-1 and TRBJ2-1; 10 bases map to TRBD2. The length of the CDR3 is 15 residues. Trimming at V came to 1 base and at J to 2 bases, leaving 2 bases not matched to a gene. Germline V gene sequence: CDR1 DFQATT, CDR2 SNEGSKA (reference sequence). CDR3 DNA: TGCAGTGCTAGAGGAGCGGGGGGGCCCTACAATGAGCAGTTCTTC. Its protein product is CSARGAGGPYNEQFF.

This clone was recorded many times. The rearrangement uses TRBV7-8 and TRBJ2-7; 9 bases fit TRBD2. The CDR3 loop spans 13 amino acids. Germline CDR1 is SGHVS and CDR2 is FQNEAQ. Trimming removed 6 bases from V and 3 bases from J; junction bases left unmatched: 3. The CDR3 loop reads CASRKRGDYEQYF. In DNA form, the CDR3 reads TGTGCCAGCAGAAAGCGGGGGGACTACGAGCAGTACTTC.